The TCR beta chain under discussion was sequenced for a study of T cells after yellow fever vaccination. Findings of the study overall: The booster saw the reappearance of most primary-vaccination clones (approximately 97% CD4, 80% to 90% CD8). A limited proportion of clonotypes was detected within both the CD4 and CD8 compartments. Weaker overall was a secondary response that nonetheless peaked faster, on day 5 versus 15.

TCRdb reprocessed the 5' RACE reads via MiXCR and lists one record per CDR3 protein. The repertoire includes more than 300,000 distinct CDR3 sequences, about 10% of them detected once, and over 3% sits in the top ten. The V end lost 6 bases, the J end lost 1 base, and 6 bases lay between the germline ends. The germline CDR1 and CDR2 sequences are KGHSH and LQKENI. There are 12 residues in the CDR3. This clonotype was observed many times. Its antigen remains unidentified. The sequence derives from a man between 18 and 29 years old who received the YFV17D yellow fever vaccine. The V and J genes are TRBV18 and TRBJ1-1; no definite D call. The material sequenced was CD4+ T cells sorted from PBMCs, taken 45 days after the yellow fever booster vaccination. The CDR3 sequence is CASSRGNTEAFF. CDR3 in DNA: TGTGCCAGCTCCCGGGGGAACACTGAAGCTTTCTTT.